What follows is one T cell receptor (beta chain) and its context. Its target is not known. PCR was performed using 60 Vbeta and 13 Jbeta primers. TCRdb's copy holds only in-frame clones and misses some; the assay was immunoSEQ multiplex PCR. The table has hundreds of thousands of clones, around 80% seen once. From germline, CDR1 is LNHDA and CDR2 SQIVND (reference sequence). The CDR3 consists of 10 residues. These data come from a study of cytomegalovirus exposure and HLA in healthy donors. Findings and caveats of the study: From TCR beta sequences, most subjects' HLA-A and HLA-B alleles were reportedly predicted accurately. Analysis was carried out at a later point, and it linked a missense DCLRE1C variant to TCR beta V- and J-gene trimming.

The receptor was derived from a boy between 10 and 17 years old in good health and CMV-seronegative. The V gene is TRBV19, the J gene TRBJ1-1, with 8 bases lining up with TRBD1. The sample comprised PBMCs. Here the CDR3 reads CRTGRGRAFF. As DNA, the CDR3 is TGTAGGACAGGGAGGGGGAGGGCTTTCTTT. The complete variable domain, with remaining parts taken from reference TRBV19 and TRBJ1-1, reads DGGITQSPKYLFRKEGQNVTLSCEQNLNHDAMYWYRQDPGQGLRLIYYSQIVNDFQKGDIAEGYSVSREKKESFPLTVTSAQKNPTAFYLCRTGRGRAFFGQGTRLTVV.